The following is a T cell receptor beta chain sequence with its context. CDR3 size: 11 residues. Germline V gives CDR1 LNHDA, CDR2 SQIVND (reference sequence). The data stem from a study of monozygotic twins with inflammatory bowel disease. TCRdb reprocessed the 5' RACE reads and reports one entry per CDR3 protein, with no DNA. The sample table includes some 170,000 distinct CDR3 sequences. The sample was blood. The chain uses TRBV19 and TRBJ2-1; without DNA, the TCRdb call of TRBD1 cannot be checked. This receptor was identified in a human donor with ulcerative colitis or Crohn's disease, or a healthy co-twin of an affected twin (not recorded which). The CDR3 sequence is CASTPGNEQFF. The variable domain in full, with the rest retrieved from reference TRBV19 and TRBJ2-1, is DGGITQSPKYLFRKEGQNVTLSCEQNLNHDAMYWYRQDPGQGLRLIYYSQIVNDFQKGDIAEGYSVSREKKESFPLTVTSAQKNPTAFYLCASTPGNEQFFGPGTRLTVL.